The 10 T cell receptor beta chains below were found in one sample sequenced in a study of regulatory T cells in long-lasting Graves disease. Noted time point: persistent/refractory GD, antithyroid drugs over 5 years with positive TRAb. The TCR library was prepared using RNA isolated from PBMCs. Library construction for TCR beta used iRepertoire HTBI primers and Arm-PCR of CDR3 regions. TCRdb reanalysed the multiplex PCR reads using MiXCR and keeps one entry per CDR3 protein. The sample yields approximately 290,000 distinct CDR3 sequences, around 20% seen once. The material was peripheral blood mononuclear cells (PBMCs), obtained when the disease was refractory, from a patient treated with antithyroid drugs. These receptor sequences come from a female donor with Graves disease.

With regard to this clonotype: The CDR3 does not end in the conserved phenylalanine or tryptophan, so this is likely a read error. The chain combines TRBV27 with TRBJ2-7; unclear D gene. The CDR3 runs 13 residues. Germline V lookup: CDR1 MNHEY, CDR2 SMNVEV (reference sequence). Trimming removed 6 bases from V and 2 bases from J, with 11 bases in between. The CDR3 DNA reads TGTGCCAGCAGGCTCCGGTCGCCCTACGAGCAGTACATC. It translates to CASRLRSPYEQYI.

This clonotype showed up many times. The J gene is TRBJ2-7, the V gene TRBV28; D unclear. The V end was cut by 0 bases, the J end by 3 bases, with 3 bases between. Per the germline V gene, CDR1 is MDHEN and CDR2 is SYDVKM. This CDR3 is built from 12 residues. DNA of the CDR3: TGTGCCAGCAGTTTATGGGGCTACGAGCAGTACTTC. This gives the protein CASSLWGYEQYF.

This clonotype has a count of ten or more. The chain carries TRBV20-1 and TRBJ2-6; D gene ambiguous. The CDR3 covers 13 residues. CDR1 DFQATT and CDR2 SNEGSKA come from the germline V gene (reference sequence). Trimming stripped 6 bases from V and 0 bases from J, with 6 bases between. CDR3 sequence: CSAESSGANVLTF. The CDR3 nucleotides are TGCAGTGCCGAGAGCTCTGGGGCCAACGTCCTGACTTTC.

This rearrangement joins TRBV11-2 to TRBJ1-3; D may be TRBD1 (5 bases). The CDR3 runs to 15 residues. Germline V gene data show CDR1 as SGHAT and CDR2 as FQNNGV. The ends were cut back, 1 base at V and 4 bases at J, with 11 bases in the middle. The CDR3 nucleotides are TGTGCCAGCAGCTTAGCTGAGGGACCCGGAAACACCATATATTTT. Translating gives CASSLAEGPGNTIYF.

This clonotype has a count of ten or more. The chain carries TRBV19 and TRBJ2-7; D gene ambiguous. The CDR3 has 11 residues. V was cut by 8 bases and J by 6 bases, with 11 bases left in between. Germline-derived CDR1 and CDR2 are LNHDA and SQIVND (reference sequence). Written as DNA, the CDR3 is TGTGCCAGTGGAAAAGGTTCCGAGCAGTACTTC. Encoded protein: CASGKGSEQYF. The full variable domain, completed using reference TRBV19 and TRBJ2-7, is DGGITQSPKYLFRKEGQNVTLSCEQNLNHDAMYWYRQDPGQGLRLIYYSQIVNDFQKGDIAEGYSVSREKKESFPLTVTSAQKNPTAFYLCASGKGSEQYFGPGTRLTVT.

The table lists this clonotype with many counts. This chain uses TRBV28 with TRBJ2-7; 9 nucleotides match TRBD1. Germline V gives CDR1 MDHEN, CDR2 SYDVKM. The CDR3 extends over 16 amino acids. Trimming at V came to 2 bases and at J to 3 bases, leaving 8 bases not matched to a gene. CDR3 nucleotides: TGTGCCAGCAGTTTACCCCTCCCGGGACAGGGCTACGAGCAGTACTTC. Translating gives CASSLPLPGQGYEQYF.

The gene calls are TRBV27 and TRBJ1-4, with D unclear. V was clipped by 5 bases and J by 3 bases, with 16 bases between them. Germline V gene lookup returns CDR1 MNHEY and CDR2 SMNVEV (reference sequence). This CDR3 region has 16 residues. CDR3 amino acids: CASSPSLGTANEKLFF. CDR3 nucleotide sequence: TGTGCCAGCAGTCCCTCCCTGGGTACAGCTAATGAAAAACTGTTTTTT. The full variable domain, completed using reference TRBV27 and TRBJ1-4, is EAQVTQNPRYLITVTGKKLTVTCSQNMNHEYMSWYRQDPGLGLRQIYYSMNVEVTDKGDVPEGYKVSRKEKRNFPLILESPSPNQTSLYFCASSPSLGTANEKLFFGSGTQLSVL.

The chain links TRBV20-1 to TRBJ2-7; TRBD1 matches 8 bases. This CDR3 has 15 amino acids. Germline CDR1 and CDR2: DFQATT and SNEGSKA (reference sequence). After removal of 1 base from V and 4 bases from J, the junction contained 9 bases not matched to a gene. CDR3: CSARGAGGAQYEQYF. The CDR3 bases are TGCAGTGCTAGAGGCGCAGGGGGCGCCCAGTACGAGCAGTACTTC.

This rearrangement joins TRBV3-1 to TRBJ2-7, with D tentatively TRBD2 (6 bases). Germline lookup yields CDR1 LGHDT and CDR2 YNNKEL (reference sequence). V was trimmed by 5 bases and J by 6 bases, leaving 11 bases between them. The CDR3 sequence is 12 residues long. The CDR3 here is CASSSFGGEQYF. In DNA, the CDR3 is TGTGCCAGCAGCTCCTTCGGGGGCGAGCAGTACTTC.

In this sample, this clonotype turned up many times. The V call is TRBV27, the J call TRBJ2-7; a possible D gene is TRBD2 (6 bases). Germline V gene data show CDR1 as MNHEY and CDR2 as SMNVEV (reference sequence). The CDR3 runs 16 residues. The V end was cut by 7 bases, the J end by 0 bases, with 19 bases between. CDR3 DNA: TGTGCCAGCAATCTCTGGGTTGGCGGGACCTCCTACGAGCAGTACTTC. As protein: CASNLWVGGTSYEQYF.